This TCR beta chain comes out of a study of blood T cell repertoires in COVID-19. Study-wide context: T cells, B-cell-depleted T cells, or PBMCs supplied cDNA or gDNA.

Regarding this clone: Other DNA sequences in this sample translate to the same CDR3.

Recovered participants had two consecutive negative NP/OP PCR tests, healthcare professional clearance, or symptom resolution. Assay: immunoSEQ multiplex PCR; the TCRdb copy retains only in-frame clones and omits some. This sample has roughly 300,000 clones, with 87% found just once. Germline assignment: CDR1 SEHNR and CDR2 FQNEAQ (reference sequence). CDR3 length: 13 amino acids. J lost 2 bases, V lost 4 bases, and 2 bases had no gene match. The sequencing input was PBMCs or T cells enriched from blood (not recorded which). This receptor was obtained from a woman in her thirties who had recovered from COVID-19. The V call is TRBV7-9, the J call TRBJ2-7; 7 positions agree with TRBD1. CDR3 sequence reads: CASSSGQTYEQYF. The CDR3 DNA sequence: TGTGCCAGCAGCTCGGGACAGACCTACGAGCAGTACTTC.